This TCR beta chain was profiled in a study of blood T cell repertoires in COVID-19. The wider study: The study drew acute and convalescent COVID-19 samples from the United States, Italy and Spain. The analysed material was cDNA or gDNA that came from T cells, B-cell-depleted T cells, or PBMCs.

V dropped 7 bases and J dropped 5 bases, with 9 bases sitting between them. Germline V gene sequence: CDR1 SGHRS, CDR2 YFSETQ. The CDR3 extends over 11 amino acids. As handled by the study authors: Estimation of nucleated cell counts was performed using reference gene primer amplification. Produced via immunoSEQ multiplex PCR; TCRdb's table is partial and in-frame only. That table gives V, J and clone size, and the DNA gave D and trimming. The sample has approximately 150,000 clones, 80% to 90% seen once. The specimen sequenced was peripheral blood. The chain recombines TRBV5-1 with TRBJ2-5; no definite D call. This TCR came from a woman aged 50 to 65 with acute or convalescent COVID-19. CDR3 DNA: TGCGCCAGCTTTTGGAGTGAGACCCAGTACTTC. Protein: CASFWSETQYF.